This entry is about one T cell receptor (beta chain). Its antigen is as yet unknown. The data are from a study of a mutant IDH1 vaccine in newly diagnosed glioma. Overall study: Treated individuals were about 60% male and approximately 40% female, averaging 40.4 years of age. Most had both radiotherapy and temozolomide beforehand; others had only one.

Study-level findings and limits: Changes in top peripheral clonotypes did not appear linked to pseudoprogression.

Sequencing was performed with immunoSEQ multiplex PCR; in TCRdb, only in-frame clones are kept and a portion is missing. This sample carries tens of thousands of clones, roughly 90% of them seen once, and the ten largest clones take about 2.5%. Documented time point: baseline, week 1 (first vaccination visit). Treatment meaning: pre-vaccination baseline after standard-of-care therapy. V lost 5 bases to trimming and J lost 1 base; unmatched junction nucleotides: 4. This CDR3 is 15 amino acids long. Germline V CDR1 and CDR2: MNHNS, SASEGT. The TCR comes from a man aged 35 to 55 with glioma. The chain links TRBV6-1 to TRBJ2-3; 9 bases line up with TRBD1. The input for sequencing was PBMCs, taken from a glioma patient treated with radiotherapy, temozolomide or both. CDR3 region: CASSKRTGGTDTQYF. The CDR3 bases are TGTGCCAGCAGTAAACGGACAGGGGGCACAGATACGCAGTATTTT.